This T cell receptor beta chain was sequenced during a study of cytomegalovirus exposure and HLA in healthy donors. Study findings and constraints: Highly shared variants forming one cluster were likely a sequencing artifact. Clonal expansion, a later analysis showed, was greater in HLA-associated TCR beta chains than in equally common others. Reportedly, a later analysis found an Asian-associated ancestry cluster had fewer N-insertions than the approximately 700-donor mean.

A word on this clone: As yet, its antigen is unknown.

The study ran its PCR with 60 Vbeta and 13 Jbeta primers. The data were produced by immunoSEQ multiplex PCR, yet TCRdb's version contains in-frame clones alone and is incomplete. The top ten hold approximately 2.8% of the sample, which has around 110,000 clones, roughly 71% seen once. The source is a male donor in good health and CMV-seropositive. Sequencing was done on a sample of PBMCs.

This CDR3 reads CASSIQGAEKLFF. DNA of the CDR3: TGTGCCAGTAGTATCCAGGGGGCGGAAAAACTGTTTTTT. The chain joins TRBV19 to TRBJ1-4; 8 bases map to TRBD1. This CDR3 region has 13 residues. With V trimmed by 3 bases and J by 8 bases, 2 bases remained unmatched. Per the germline V gene, CDR1 is LNHDA and CDR2 is SQIVND (reference sequence).